This T cell receptor (beta chain) was captured in a study of cytomegalovirus exposure and HLA in healthy donors (TCRdb year 2017). Regarding the research as a whole: According to an earlier analysis of a few hundred of the donors, 150 million to 200 million T cells yielded roughly 100 million unique TCR beta sequences and around 280 Gb of sequence data. An early release that covered roughly 600 HLA-typed donors contained about 300 gigabases of sequencing data and tens of millions of unique TCR sequences. The genetic ancestry cluster associated with self-reported Caucasian donors included approximately 85% of the approximately 430 genotyped donors. The study aimed to test whether signatures of past pathogen exposure could be identified by cataloging public T cell receptors. The study used immunosequencing to profile the T cell repertoires of more than 650 subjects and linked those repertoires to cytomegalovirus serostatus. A separate validation cohort of 90 to 150 different subjects was used in addition to the approximately 670-subject first cohort. To predict cytomegalovirus infection status, the study combined high-throughput TCR immunosequencing, statistical association of individual TCRs with disease status, and machine learning. To study patterns of TCR occurrence, a later analysis re-analyzed previously published TCR beta repertoires from 700 or so donors and added high-resolution HLA genotyping. In the later analysis, no new phenotypic data were used to find candidate immune exposures; instead, reliance was placed on TCR beta sequences and their occurrence across donors. An earlier analysis of some 600 of the donors applied high-throughput TCR beta sequencing to assess whether each TCR beta V gene segment acted as functional or pseudogenic. Alongside the repertoire data, information on donor age, sex, ethnicity and CMV serostatus was compiled. A later genetic analysis used genome-wide SNP genotypes for about three fifths of the 666 donors, treating that subset as a discovery cohort. Every repertoire in the discovery cohort had been generated on one and the same sequencing platform. Class I and class II HLA loci were covered by the typing at four-digit resolution. The number of typed donors differed by locus: roughly 629-640 for A, B, C, DRB1 and DQB1; approximately 520 for DQA1; around 580 for DPA1; and around 450 for DPB1. Because of strong linkage in the cohort, roughly 5 DR-DQ haplotypes were treated as single units for association and clustering. Across about 370 genotyped donors of the cohort, an average of about 200,000 unique TCR beta nucleotide sequences per donor were sequenced, and approximately 17% of those sequences were non-productive.

About this clone: This clone's antigen is unknown. The sample holds no much larger clone one base away, and base qualities are not on file.

The cohort comprised 670 or so healthy bone marrow donors. All cohort members were sampled while nominally healthy, although unrecorded immune exposures were likely present. The donor tested CMV seropositive, placing the donor among the 250 to 350 seropositive members of the cohort. A peripheral blood sample was collected from each donor, and TCR beta sequencing was performed on peripheral blood mononuclear cells. The Qiagen DNeasy Blood Extraction Kit was used to extract genomic DNA from the blood cell samples. V gives up 6 bases and J gives up 6 bases, and the segment between their germline ends measures 18 bases. The germline V gene yields MDHEN for CDR1 and SYDVKM for CDR2. The CDR3 spans 14 residues, from the cysteine through the phenylalanine. Solely the CDR3 DNA is kept, with 42 bases framed from the first base. On the study overall, not on this receptor specifically: In a later analysis, the rate of TCR association differed among HLA loci, with DRB1 alleles having the most associated TCRs and HLA-C alleles having the fewest. According to a later analysis, parvovirus B19, influenza, CMV and Epstein-Barr virus appeared linked to several top co-occurrence clusters. A later genetic analysis reported fewer N-insertions in productive TCRs among donors in an Asian-associated ancestry cluster than the roughly 620-donor mean. A later analysis associated 15,000 to 20,000 TCR beta sequences with specific HLA alleles at a false discovery rate of 0.05. In an earlier analysis of about 540 of the donors, most TCR beta V segments were observed in productive rearrangements about 90% or about 30% of the time, broadly matching IMGT annotations. In a later analysis, HLA-associated TCR beta chains showed more clonal expansion and lower generation probabilities than non-associated chains that were equally common. Three of the identified cytomegalovirus-associated TCR beta chains were confirmed in vitro to be specific for cytomegalovirus antigens. Because some donors lacked HLA typing at each locus, the association tests relied only on the typed subset. The study gave a list of roughly 150 TCR beta chains associated with cytomegalovirus. A further reported finding was that TCR beta sequences accurately predicted the HLA-A and HLA-B alleles for most subjects in the first cohort. A later analysis found that most CMV-associated TCR beta chains appeared HLA-restricted, with HLA associations seemingly driven largely by CMV exposure. Strong co-occurrence of HLA alleles, especially DR and DQ, made assigning TCR associations to individual alleles difficult. The earlier analysis of 587 of the donors excluded fewer than 20 rarely observed V segments, including chromosome 9 orphons, because counts were too low. Most TCR sequences were seen in very few donors, while some public TCRs were found in many individuals. The classifier was reported to diagnose cytomegalovirus status with high specificity and sensitivity in both the original cohort and the validation cohort. Sequencing depth was assumed to be roughly uniform across donors in the presence/absence analyses, though that assumption may not hold. The only immune exposure information available for the cohort was CMV serostatus. An association between a missense DCLRE1C variant and V-gene and J-gene trimming of TCR beta chains was found in a later genetic analysis and replicated in an independent cohort. Some IMGT-functional V segments, including TRBV6-2 and TRBV6-3, could not be distinguished by the 87-base-pair reads and were therefore excluded. The cohort was sequenced for TCR beta chains only, and without alpha or paired-chain data the features that could be detected were limited. Correlated functional status among segregating V segments might be attributable to linkage disequilibrium, but an unknown experimental factor could not be ruled out. The sequencing pipeline was judged likely to have produced a cluster of highly shared sequence variants as a technical artifact. The authors suggested that the approach could potentially be extended to other disease states and immunological phenotypes.

The method behind the library was the immunoSEQ multiplex PCR assay. The multiplex PCR relied on a mix of 60 forward primers for TCR Vbeta segments and 13 reverse primers for TCR Jbeta segments. The CDR3 region of rearranged TCR beta genes was amplified from genomic DNA with a multiplex PCR assay. The amplified TCR beta libraries were sequenced on the Illumina HiSeq System as 87-base-pair reads. Turning to the authors' computational methods: In a later analysis, tens of millions of unique TCR beta chains were counted across the 650 to 750 repertoires, and approximately 9.9 million of these chains were shared by at least two donors. Raw reads were error-corrected and collapsed into unique sequences with a nearest-neighbor algorithm that merged closely related sequences to remove PCR and sequencing errors. V, D and J gene segments were assigned by aligning CDR3 sequences to IMGT reference sequences. Each retained sequence needed at least a six-nucleotide match to both a V gene segment and a J gene segment. A rearrangement was called productive if the CDR3 had no stop codons and remained in frame with V and J, and every other rearrangement was called non-productive. CDR3 was defined by IMGT convention, running from the second conserved V-encoded cysteine to the conserved J-encoded phenylalanine. The earlier analysis of approximately 500 of the donors excluded sequences that lacked an unambiguous match to a single V gene segment. An earlier analysis of 587 of the donors called V segments functional above 56.7% productive rearrangements and segregating when the between-donor standard deviation exceeded 5%. A statistical classification framework was built for diagnosing cytomegalovirus status from the catalog of TCR beta chain sequences. In a later analysis, TCR nucleotide sequences were compared against IMGT/GENE-DB human TR gene sequences so that V and J genes could be assigned. A later analysis assigned CDR3 sequences and most-parsimonious VDJ recombination scenarios with the TCRdist pipeline. A later analysis defined each TCR beta chain by its CDR3 amino acid sequence plus V-gene family, and excluded reads lacking a unique V-gene family. A later analysis removed over 500 highly shared, low-generation-probability nucleotide sequences to deal with suspected cross-contamination and a sequencing artifact. A later analysis calculated a clonal expansion index for each public chain from normalized within-repertoire ranks of inferred template counts. A later analysis computed generation probabilities with a VDJ recombination model fitted to out-of-frame rearrangements, and checked the results against IGoR. In a later analysis, hypergeometric tests were used to score TCR-TCR, TCR-HLA and TCR-CMV co-occurrence, with a repertoire-size bias correction applied to TCR pairs. To estimate false discovery rates, a later analysis permuted the HLA or CMV assignments 20 times. In a later analysis, co-occurring TCRs were grouped using DBSCAN, and TCRdist sequence similarity was added for clustering within HLA-allele-positive subsets. Repertoires with fewer than 30,000 or more than 120,000 public chains, plus five repertoires with anomalous nucleotide sharing, were excluded from co-occurrence clustering. In its TCRdb copy, this immuneACCESS table keeps in-frame sequences only and misses some clones. Where compared with another copy, unresolved V genes explain less than half of these, and the others have no known cause. V and J calls and clone size come straight from that table; D and trimming were deduced from the DNA. The sample table holds 150,000 to 200,000 clones, of which around 75% were seen once. The biggest ten clones account for approximately 6% of the sample.

Recombination connected TRBV28 to TRBJ2-7; no D gene call is confident. Input material: PBMCs. This clonotype was obtained from a woman in her thirties in good health and CMV-seropositive. The CDR3 sequence is CASSLQIGPSEQYF. The bases read TGTGCCAGCAGCCTTCAGATTGGTCCATCCGAGCAGTACTTC.